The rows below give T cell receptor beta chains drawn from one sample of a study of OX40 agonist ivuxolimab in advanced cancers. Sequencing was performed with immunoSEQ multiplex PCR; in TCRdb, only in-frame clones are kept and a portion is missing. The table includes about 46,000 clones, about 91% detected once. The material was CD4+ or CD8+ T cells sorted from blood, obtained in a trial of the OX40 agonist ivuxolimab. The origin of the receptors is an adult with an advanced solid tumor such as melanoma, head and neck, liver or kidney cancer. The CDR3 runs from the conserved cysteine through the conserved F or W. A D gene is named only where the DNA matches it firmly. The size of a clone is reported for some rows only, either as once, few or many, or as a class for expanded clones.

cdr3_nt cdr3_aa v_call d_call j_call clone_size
TGTGCCAGCAGTACCCGCCCCGGCTATGCAGATACGCAGTATTTT CASSTRPGYADTQYF TRBV27 NA TRBJ2-3 NA
TGTGCCAGCAGCGGCCAAGGGCGGGCCTACGAGCAGTACTTC CASSGQGRAYEQYF TRBV9 NA TRBJ2-7 NA
TGTGCCAGCAGCCGCTCCCGGGGGCGAACAAGTGGAAACACCATATATTTT CASSRSRGRTSGNTIYF TRBV7-9 NA TRBJ1-3 NA
TGTGCCAGCAGCTCCGTTGCAAGCGGGGGGGGCGTGAATGAGCAGTTCTTC CASSSVASGGGVNEQFF TRBV7-8 TRBD2 TRBJ2-1 NA
TGTGCCAGCAGCTCAACTGCCCTGGGAGGCGAGCAGTACTTC CASSSTALGGEQYF TRBV6-6 NA TRBJ2-7 NA
TGCAGCGTTGAAGACGGCACACTTGGGGGCACAGATACGCAGTATTTT CSVEDGTLGGTDTQYF TRBV29-1 NA TRBJ2-3 NA
TGTGCCAGCAGCTTAGTCGGTTATGAGCAGTTCTTC CASSLVGYEQFF TRBV11-2 NA TRBJ2-1 NA
TGCGCCAGCAGCCAAGAGGTGGTTCAGGCGGAGACCCAGTACTTC CASSQEVVQAETQYF TRBV4-1 NA TRBJ2-5 NA
TGCGCCAGCAGCCAAGAAATTGGGGTAGTGACTGAAGCTTTCTTT CASSQEIGVVTEAFF TRBV4-1 NA TRBJ1-1 NA
TGTGCCAGCAGTCCCCCTCCGGGGGGGTCCTACGAGCAGTACTTC CASSPPPGGSYEQYF TRBV6-5 TRBD2 TRBJ2-7 NA
TGTGCCAGCAGCTCCTGGGGGGGAGTTCCTGAAGCTTTCTTT CASSSWGGVPEAFF TRBV9 NA TRBJ1-1 NA
TGTGCCAGCAGCGACAGGGGGCGAGGGTGGGATACGCAGTATTTT CASSDRGRGWDTQYF TRBV28 TRBD1 TRBJ2-3 NA
TGCGCCAGCAGCCATGACAGGAAAGGGGGCACTGAAGCTTTCTTT CASSHDRKGGTEAFF TRBV4-1 NA TRBJ1-1 once
TGCGCCACCACAACTAGCTCCAGAAATGAGCAGTTCTTC CATTTSSRNEQFF TRBV5-1 NA TRBJ2-1 NA
TGTGCCAGCGGCCAAAACCTATATCAGGAGACCCAGTACTTC CASGQNLYQETQYF TRBV28 NA TRBJ2-5 NA
TGTGCCAGCAGCTTGTTCCGGGGGGCATCCTACGAGCAGTACTTC CASSLFRGASYEQYF TRBV5-5 NA TRBJ2-7 NA
TGTGCCAGCAGTCTACTAGGAAACAGGGGGCTGAGCTCCTACAATGAGCAGTTCTTC CASSLLGNRGLSSYNEQFF TRBV27 TRBD1 TRBJ2-1 NA
TGTGCCACCGGGATCGAGACCCAGTACTTC CATGIETQYF TRBV25-1 NA TRBJ2-5 NA
TGTGCCAGCAGTTTAACTCAGGGGCTAAGTGAGCAGTACTTC CASSLTQGLSEQYF TRBV28 NA TRBJ2-7 NA
TGTGCCAGCAGCGCGGGGGGTCTAGGGACCTACGAGCAGTACTTC CASSAGGLGTYEQYF TRBV9 TRBD2 TRBJ2-7 NA
TGTGCCAGCAGCTTAGGTATATTCGGGTACGATGGAGATACGCAGTATTTT CASSLGIFGYDGDTQYF TRBV7-9 NA TRBJ2-3 NA
TGTGCCAGCAGCTGGTCCGGGACAGAGACCACAGATACGCAGTATTTT CASSWSGTETTDTQYF TRBV5-6 TRBD1 TRBJ2-3 NA
TGTGCCAGCAGCTTTGGTTCCTACGAGCAGTACTTC CASSFGSYEQYF TRBV5-4 NA TRBJ2-7 NA
TGTGCCAGTAGGGAGACGGGGGGCGACACTGAAGCTTTCTTT CASRETGGDTEAFF TRBV19 NA TRBJ1-1 NA
TGTGCCAGCAGTATCCCCGGGACAGGAAACTACGAGCAGTACTTC CASSIPGTGNYEQYF TRBV2 TRBD1 TRBJ2-7 NA
TGTGCCAGCAGCCCGGAAGGGGGCGTGGGTGAGCAGTACTTC CASSPEGGVGEQYF TRBV13 TRBD1 TRBJ2-7 NA
TGTGCCAGCGCTCAGGGTCGCTCCTACGAGCAGTACTTC CASAQGRSYEQYF TRBV25-1 NA TRBJ2-7 NA
TGTGCCAGCTCACCTACGACCTACGAGCAGTACTTC CASSPTTYEQYF TRBV18 NA TRBJ2-7 NA
TGTGCCAGCAGCTTGACAGGGACCTACACCGGGGAGCTGTTTTTT CASSLTGTYTGELFF TRBV7-2 TRBD1 TRBJ2-2 NA
TGTGCCACCAGCCGGGGACAGGGGGAAGAGCAGTACTTC CATSRGQGEEQYF TRBV15 TRBD1 TRBJ2-7 NA
TGTGCCAGTAGGGCCCGCGACGAGCAGTACTTC CASRARDEQYF TRBV2 NA TRBJ2-7 NA
TGTGCCAGCAGCTCGGGGGGGTTTGAGCAGTACTTC CASSSGGFEQYF TRBV5-4 TRBD2 TRBJ2-7 once
TGTGCCAGCAGGGCAACAGGGGGGGAGCAGTTCTTC CASRATGGEQFF TRBV28 TRBD1 TRBJ2-1 NA
TGTGCCAGCAGCCTACTCTCAGATACGCAGTATTTT CASSLLSDTQYF TRBV16 NA TRBJ2-3 few
TGCGCCAGCAGCCAGGACAGGGGGAGCTCCTACGAGCAGTACTTC CASSQDRGSSYEQYF TRBV4-3 TRBD1 TRBJ2-7 NA
TGTGCCAGCAGCTTAGGATACAGTCGGGCTAACTATGGCTACACCTTC CASSLGYSRANYGYTF TRBV7-9 NA TRBJ1-2 NA
TGCGCCAGCAGTGATGGTGGGCTGAGTGAAGCTTTCTTT CASSDGGLSEAFF TRBV10-1 NA TRBJ1-1 NA
TGTGCCACCAGTTACGGCAGGGGGCTCGTTGGCACTGAAGCTTTCTTT CATSYGRGLVGTEAFF TRBV15 TRBD1 TRBJ1-1 NA
TGTGCCAGTAGTATTCAGCCCCAGCATTTT CASSIQPQHF TRBV19 NA TRBJ1-5 NA
TGTGCCAGCAGTTCCCGCGGGGGCGTTGAGCAGTTCTTC CASSSRGGVEQFF TRBV27 NA TRBJ2-1 NA
TGTGCCAGCAGCTTTGGGGGTAACTCCTACGAGCAGTACTTC CASSFGGNSYEQYF TRBV5-6 NA TRBJ2-7 NA
TGCGCCAGCAGCCCCCTCGGGGGGCCTCGCGGAGAGACCCAGTACTTC CASSPLGGPRGETQYF TRBV23-1 NA TRBJ2-5 NA
TGTGCCAGTAGTACCTTAGCGGGGGGCTCGTACAATGAGCAGTTCTTC CASSTLAGGSYNEQFF TRBV19 TRBD2 TRBJ2-1 NA
TGTGCCAGCAGTTGGGGACTAGCGGGAGGGCCGGATACGCAGTATTTT CASSWGLAGGPDTQYF TRBV28 TRBD2 TRBJ2-3 NA
TGTGCCAGCAGCTCGAGTACAGGCATGAACACTGAAGCTTTCTTT CASSSSTGMNTEAFF TRBV13 NA TRBJ1-1 NA
TGCGCCAGCAGCCAAGAATCCTACTTGGGAGGATCCTACAATGAGCAGTTCTTC CASSQESYLGGSYNEQFF TRBV4-1 NA TRBJ2-1 NA
TGTGCCAGCAGCCCGGGACCTGGGGAGACCCAGTACTTC CASSPGPGETQYF TRBV7-6 NA TRBJ2-5 NA
TGTGCCAGTAGTATCGGGGGGTCTAATGAAAAACTGTTTTTT CASSIGGSNEKLFF TRBV19 NA TRBJ1-4 NA
TGTGCCAGCAGTTTCCGGACAGAACTTAACTATGGCTACACCTTC CASSFRTELNYGYTF TRBV6-1 NA TRBJ1-2 NA
TGTGCCAGCAGCTCCAACCCGGTTCGGGGGGCCGTGTCGTACGAGCAGTACTTC CASSSNPVRGAVSYEQYF TRBV7-9 NA TRBJ2-7 NA
TGTGCCAGCAGCCCCCAGTCCGGGACTAGCGGCTACAATGAGCAGTTCTTC CASSPQSGTSGYNEQFF TRBV4-2 TRBD2 TRBJ2-1 NA
TGTGCCAGCAGCCTAGACCTATACGAGCAGTACTTC CASSLDLYEQYF TRBV28 NA TRBJ2-7 once
TGTGCCAGTAGTATAGATGCCAGCCCTGGACTCGAAGCTTTCTTT CASSIDASPGLEAFF TRBV19 NA TRBJ1-1 NA
TGCGCCAGCAGCTTGAACAGCTACGAGCAGTACTTC CASSLNSYEQYF TRBV5-1 NA TRBJ2-7 NA
TGTGCCAGCAGTTACGCTTTGACAGGGTTGGACTATGGCTACACCTTC CASSYALTGLDYGYTF TRBV6-6 TRBD1 TRBJ1-2 NA
TGTGCCAGCAGCGTAGCGGGACTGGTCTACAATGAGCAGTTCTTC CASSVAGLVYNEQFF TRBV9 NA TRBJ2-1 NA
TGTGCCAGCAGTTCTCCAGGGGGTAGCTCCTACAATGAGCAGTTCTTC CASSSPGGSSYNEQFF TRBV27 TRBD1 TRBJ2-1 NA
TGCAGCGTCGGGGAAGGCGGGCCCAATGAGCAGTTCTTC CSVGEGGPNEQFF TRBV29-1 NA TRBJ2-1 NA